Listed below are T cell receptor beta chains from one sample, sequenced in a study of T-cell memory formation after mild COVID-19. TCRdb itself ran the 5' RACE reads through MiXCR, one entry per CDR3 protein. The table lists 350,000 to 450,000 distinct CDR3 sequences, around 20% of them singletons, with 8.4% in the top ten. Sequencing was done on a sample of PBMCs or a T cell subset sorted from them (not recorded which). The receptors were gathered from an adult woman who had mild COVID-19 (a few samples of this study predate the infection). Cell type and time point are not known. Each CDR3 is given with its conserved first and last residue. D genes are given only for firm matches. A row's size may be missing; if present it is once, few, many or a size class.

j_call,d_call,v_call,clone_size,cdr3_nt,cdr3_aa
TRBJ1-2,TRBD1,TRBV10-3,-,TGTGCCATCAGCGGACAGGGAACGTGGCCGGGCTACACCTTC,CAISGQGTWPGYTF
TRBJ2-3,TRBD2,TRBV7-9,few,TGTGCCAGCAGCACCCGGGGGGAGGGCACAGATACGCAGTATTTT,CASSTRGEGTDTQYF
TRBJ2-4,-,TRBV2,-,TGTGCCAGCACCGAAAGAGGTAGCTCCTCCATTCAGTACTTC,CASTERGSSSIQYF
TRBJ2-7,-,TRBV6-2/TRBV6-3,few,TGTGCCAGCAACTACCACAGCGTACCTTCCTACGAGCAGTACTTC,CASNYHSVPSYEQYF
TRBJ2-1,TRBD1,TRBV11-2,-,TGTGCCAGCAAATTGGGACAGGGGATATCTAATGAGCAGTTCTTC,CASKLGQGISNEQFF
TRBJ1-1,-,TRBV3-1,few,TGTGCCAGCAGCCGCGGGCCGGAGAACACTGAAGCTTTCTTT,CASSRGPENTEAFF
TRBJ2-1,-,TRBV18,many,TGTGCCAGCTCACCCAATGCAGGGGAGGAGTTCTTC,CASSPNAGEEFF
TRBJ2-5,TRBD1,TRBV5-1,many,TGCGCCAGCAGCTCTCTACAGGGGGCGGCGGAGACCCAGTACTTC,CASSSLQGAAETQYF
TRBJ2-1,TRBD1,TRBV5-1,-,TGCGCCAGCAGCCCGGGACAGGGAAGGGCCAATGAGCAGTTCTTC,CASSPGQGRANEQFF
TRBJ2-5,-,TRBV3-1,-,TGTGCCAGCAGCCAGGGGGCAGGGGAAGAGACCCAGTACTTC,CASSQGAGEETQYF
TRBJ2-1,TRBD2,TRBV15,-,TGTGCCACCAGCAGAGAAACCCCCCGGACTAGCGGGAGGGGGAGCTCCTACAATGAGCAGTTCTTC,CATSRETPRTSGRGSSYNEQFF
TRBJ2-7,-,TRBV4-3,few,TGCGCCAGCAGCCCGAGGAGGGGTCGGGGCTACGAGCAGTACTTC,CASSPRRGRGYEQYF
TRBJ2-7,-,TRBV25-1,few,TGTGCCAGCAGTGAATCGGGTCACGAGCAGTACTTC,CASSESGHEQYF
TRBJ1-4,TRBD1,TRBV7-9,few,TGTGCCAGCAGCTTTTTGGACAGGGGGCAAAAACTGTTTTTT,CASSFLDRGQKLFF
TRBJ2-2,-,TRBV19,few,TGTGCCAGTAGTATTCCATACACCGGGGAGCTGTTTTTT,CASSIPYTGELFF
TRBJ2-4,-,TRBV7-2,-,TGTGCCAGCAGCTATACGGGCGGTATAGCCAAAAACATTCAGTACTTC,CASSYTGGIAKNIQYF
TRBJ2-3,-,TRBV11-2,few,TGTGCCAGCAGCTTAGTAAAGCAGTATTTT,CASSLVKQYF
TRBJ1-1,TRBD1,TRBV5-1,few,TGCGCCAGCAGCCCCGGGACAGGGCCTCAATGGGACACTGAAGCTTTCTTT,CASSPGTGPQWDTEAFF
TRBJ1-5,TRBD1,TRBV12-3/TRBV12-4,few,TGTGCCAGCAGTCAGGGGGAGAGCAATCAGCCCCAGCATTTT,CASSQGESNQPQHF
TRBJ2-5,TRBD1,TRBV5-1,many,TGCGCCAGCAGCTCCGGGACAGGCCAAGAGACCCAGTACTTC,CASSSGTGQETQYF
TRBJ2-7,-,TRBV7-2,-,TGTGCCAGCAGCTTAGTGACCGGGGCCGAGCAGTACTTC,CASSLVTGAEQYF
TRBJ1-4,-,TRBV9,few,TGTGCCAGCAGCCCCAGACAGGCCCAAACTAATGAAAAACTGTTTTTT,CASSPRQAQTNEKLFF
TRBJ1-1,-,TRBV18,few,TGTGCCAGCTCACCACGAGGGAGGGCTGAAGCTTTCTTT,CASSPRGRAEAFF
TRBJ1-5,-,TRBV10-3,-,TGTGCCATCAGTGAGAAATGGGCCGGGACGGACTATAGCAATCAGCCCCAGCATTTT,CAISEKWAGTDYSNQPQHF
TRBJ2-1,TRBD1,TRBV5-1,-,TGCGCCAGCAGCTTAAACGGGGACAGCCACAATGAGCAGTTCTTC,CASSLNGDSHNEQFF
TRBJ2-3,-,TRBV6-2/TRBV6-3,once,TGTGCCAGCCGACAGACCCAACTAGTGGGATCGGATACGCAGTATTTT,CASRQTQLVGSDTQYF
TRBJ1-2,-,TRBV12-3/TRBV12-4,few,TGTGCCAGCAGCCGGCGGGGGCGGAAAGGCTACACCTTC,CASSRRGRKGYTF
TRBJ1-4,TRBD1,TRBV20-1,-,TGCAGTGCTTGCCCCGACAGGGTTGCAACTAATGAAAAACTGTTTTTT,CSACPDRVATNEKLFF
TRBJ2-3,-,TRBV20-1,-,TGCAGTGCTAGGGGCTGGGGAATGGGAGCAGATACGCAGTATTTT,CSARGWGMGADTQYF
TRBJ2-3,-,TRBV7-9,few,TGTGCCAGCAGCTCCGAGCAGTTCACAGATACGCAGTATTTT,CASSSEQFTDTQYF
TRBJ1-2,-,TRBV20-1,-,TGCAGTGCTAAGATGCCACAGAGCTATGGCTACACCTTC,CSAKMPQSYGYTF
TRBJ1-1,-,TRBV20-1,few,TGCAGTGTTCGATGGGGGGGGAATTCTTTGTCTGAAGCTTTCTTT,CSVRWGGNSLSEAFF
TRBJ1-3,-,TRBV3-1,-,TGTGCCAGCAGCATCCAAGTGGGAAACACCATATATTTT,CASSIQVGNTIYF
TRBJ1-3,-,TRBV6-6,few,TGTGCCAGCAGTCCTACGGGCCCCGCGGCTGGAAACACCATATATTTT,CASSPTGPAAGNTIYF
TRBJ2-1,TRBD2,TRBV5-1,-,TGCGCCAGCAGCTTGGCTAGCGGGTTAGTCGAGCAGTTCTTC,CASSLASGLVEQFF
TRBJ2-1,-,TRBV12-3/TRBV12-4,few,TGTGCCAGCAGTTTGATTCAGGGGAGCGGTCGGAATGAGCAGTTCTTC,CASSLIQGSGRNEQFF
TRBJ1-1,TRBD1,TRBV3-1,many,TGTGCCAGCAGCCAGGGTAATGGACAGGGCATGAACACTGAAGCTTTCTTT,CASSQGNGQGMNTEAFF
TRBJ2-6,-,TRBV7-8,-,TGTGCCAGCAGCCTACGAGCCCCCGCAAGCTCTGGGGCCAACGTCCTGACTTTC,CASSLRAPASSGANVLTF
TRBJ2-7,TRBD2,TRBV2,few,TGTGCCAGCAGTGCGTTAGCGGGGTCCGAGCAGTACTTC,CASSALAGSEQYF
TRBJ2-7,-,TRBV4-2,-,TGTGCCAGCAGCTCCTCCAGGGTGAGCTACGAGCAGTACTTC,CASSSSRVSYEQYF
TRBJ2-7,TRBD1,TRBV6-5,few,TGTGCCAGCACCCGGACAGGGGCCTACGAGCAGTACTTC,CASTRTGAYEQYF
TRBJ2-1,TRBD2,TRBV20-1,few,TGCAGTGCTGTTGGACTAGCGGGGGGCTACAATGAGCAGTTCTTC,CSAVGLAGGYNEQFF
TRBJ2-1,TRBD1,TRBV5-4,many,TGTGCCAGCAGCACGCGGACAGGGGGCTTCAATGAGCAGTTCTTC,CASSTRTGGFNEQFF
TRBJ1-1,-,TRBV3-1,many,TGTGCCAGCAGCCAAGGTTTTTCGGCTTTCTTT,CASSQGFSAFF
TRBJ2-5,-,TRBV20-1,few,TGCAGTGCTAGAGATCGGGGGTATCAAGAGACCCAGTACTTC,CSARDRGYQETQYF
TRBJ2-3,TRBD1,TRBV24-1,few,TGTGCCACCAGCCCCGGGACAGGATATCCCCAAGGAGATACGCAGTATTTT,CATSPGTGYPQGDTQYF
TRBJ1-2,-,TRBV9,-,TGTGCCAGCAGCGTAGACGGGTACTATGGCTACACCTTC,CASSVDGYYGYTF
TRBJ2-7,-,TRBV21-1,few,TGTGCCAGCAGAGGACTAGCGGGCCTCTACGAGCAGTACTTC,CASRGLAGLYEQYF
TRBJ2-1,TRBD2,TRBV24-1,-,TGTGCCACCAGTGAGGGTAGCGGGGGGGCCAGAAATGAGCAGTTCTTC,CATSEGSGGARNEQFF
TRBJ2-7,TRBD1,TRBV6-6,few,TGTGCCAGCGGTACGGGACAGGGGGTATCCTACGAGCAGTACTTC,CASGTGQGVSYEQYF
TRBJ1-1,-,TRBV12-3/TRBV12-4,-,TGTGCCAGCAGGGGGTGGATGACTGAAGCTTTCTTT,CASRGWMTEAFF
TRBJ2-7,TRBD2,TRBV6-2/TRBV6-3,-,TGTGCCAGCAGTTACTCCCCTAGCGGGGGCGAGCAGTACTTC,CASSYSPSGGEQYF